The 10 T cell receptor beta chains presented below share a single source sample, sequenced in a study of beta chain features in type 1 diabetes. The study reverse transcribed the entire isolated RNA, so it sequenced expressed TCRB transcripts. Profiling relied on immunoSEQ multiplex PCR, and the TCRdb table lists in-frame clones only, not all of them. This sample has about 410,000 clones, with approximately 14% found just once. Specimen: naive CD4+ T cells from blood. The receptors originated from a man aged 30-40 years in good health.

The chain couples TRBV7-9 to TRBJ1-3; D is ambiguous. V was shortened by 2 bases and J by 4 bases, with 6 bases between the two germline ends. The CDR3 runs 13 residues. Germline V gene lookup returns CDR1 SEHNR and CDR2 FQNEAQ (reference sequence). The CDR3 bases are TGTGCCAGCAGCTTAAGCAGAGGAAACACCATATATTTT. This sequence encodes CASSLSRGNTIYF.

This clone appeared a few times. The V call is TRBV27, the J call TRBJ2-3; TRBD2 matches at 8 bases. Per the germline V gene, CDR1 is MNHEY and CDR2 is SMNVEV (reference sequence). The CDR3 totals 15 residues. The ends lost 4 bases at V and 4 bases at J; junction bases unmatched: 7. CDR3 bases: TGTGCCAGCAGTTCTCCGGGACTAGGATCAGATACGCAGTATTTT. This translates into CASSSPGLGSDTQYF.

Only a few counts were recorded for this clone. The chain carries TRBV18 and TRBJ2-7; TRBD2 matches at 7 bases. The V segment lost 5 bases and the J segment 4 bases; nucleotides outside the gene matches: 5. Germline V lookup: CDR1 KGHSH, CDR2 LQKENI. The CDR3 is made up of 13 amino acids. The DNA for the CDR3 is TGTGCCAGCTCAATGGGACTATTTTACGAGCAGTACGTC. Amino acids: CASSMGLFYEQYV.

Only a few counts were recorded for this clone. The chain joins TRBV7-2 to TRBJ2-7, with D perhaps matching TRBD1 (5 bases). V gave up 4 bases and J gave up 3 bases, with 7 bases separating them. CDR3 size: 12 residues. The germline gives CDR1 SGHTA, CDR2 FQGNSA. Here the CDR3 reads CASSSTVYEQYF. CDR3 nucleotide sequence: TGTGCCAGCAGCTCGACAGTCTACGAGCAGTACTTC.

The rearrangement joins TRBV6-6 to TRBJ2-7; D call uncertain. With 4 bases removed from V and 7 bases from J, the gap between germline ends came to 14 bases. From germline, CDR1 is MNHNY and CDR2 SVGAGI (reference sequence). The CDR3 runs to 13 residues. This chain's CDR3 is CASSFGGKYEQYV. CDR3 bases: TGTGCCAGCAGTTTCGGTGGGAAGTATGAGCAGTACGTC.

The chain uses TRBV29-1 and TRBJ1-1; D perhaps matches TRBD1 (5 bases). The germline V and J ends were trimmed by 4 bases and 3 bases, with 15 bases remaining between them. This CDR3 contains 14 residues. Germline-derived CDR1 and CDR2 are SQVTM and ANQGSEA. The CDR3 region is CSVGREGRHTEAFF. The CDR3 region has the DNA TGCAGCGTTGGCAGGGAGGGGCGGCACACTGAAGCTTTCTTT.

This chain connects TRBV23-1 to TRBJ2-3, with D perhaps TRBD2 (6 bases). TRBV23-1 is an ORF, and what it does is uncertain. The CDR3 covers 14 residues. Trimming stripped 6 bases from V and 4 bases from J, with 14 bases between. CDR3 nucleotide sequence: TGCGCCAGCAGCGGGCGGGGTGGGGCAGATACGCAGTATTTT. Amino acid sequence: CASSGRGGADTQYF.

This chain connects TRBV6-5 to TRBJ1-1, with TRBD1 identical over 8 bases. J gave up 2 bases and V 8 bases, and 10 bases lay outside the gene matches. Germline V lookup: CDR1 MNHEY, CDR2 SVGAGI. The CDR3 consists of 15 residues. The CDR3 nucleotides are TGTGCCAGCGGGAGGGACAGGCAGCCCAACACTGAAGCTTTCTTT. Encoded protein: CASGRDRQPNTEAFF.

This clone was counted a few times. The rearrangement uses TRBV29-1 and TRBJ1-1, with TRBD1 as a possible D gene (5 bases). The CDR3 spans 13 residues. Germline CDR1 reads SQVTM; CDR2 reads ANQGSEA. The V end was cut by 4 bases, the J end by 1 base, with 10 bases between. DNA of the CDR3: TGCAGCGTTGGACAGCCCCAGAACACTGAAGCTTTCTTT. Encoded protein: CSVGQPQNTEAFF.

The CDR3 DNA reads TGCGCCAGCAGCCGCTCCGGGACAGGAGTGGAGACCCAGTACTTC. Amino acid sequence: CASSRSGTGVETQYF. The chain employs TRBV4-3 and TRBJ2-5, with TRBD1 matching over 8 bases. The CDR3 loop spans 15 amino acids. Germline V lookup: CDR1 LGHNA, CDR2 YSLEER. J gave up 5 bases and V 4 bases, and 9 bases lay outside the gene matches.